One T cell receptor beta chain is described in this entry. The CDR3 extends over 13 amino acids. Trimming took 5 bases from V and 3 from J, leaving 11 bases between them. CDR1 and CDR2 (germline): SGHDN, FVKESK. This specimen comes from a study of cytomegalovirus exposure and HLA in healthy donors. PCR employed 60 Vbeta and 13 Jbeta primers. Produced via immunoSEQ multiplex PCR; TCRdb's table is partial and in-frame only. The sample gives 100,000 to 140,000 clones, about 81% of which show up once; 2% to 3% is in the top ten. Sequenced input: PBMCs. The chain combines TRBV14 with TRBJ2-7; a weak D match, TRBD2 (6 bases). This sequence was found in a man between 25 and 39 years old in good health and CMV-seropositive. The CDR3 loop reads CASSWGGGYEQYF. As DNA, the CDR3 is TGTGCCAGCAGCTGGGGAGGTGGCTACGAGCAGTACTTC. The full variable domain, completed using reference TRBV14 and TRBJ2-7, is EAGVTQFPSHSVIEKGQTVTLRCDPISGHDNLYWYRRVMGKEIKFLLHFVKESKQDESGMPNNRFLAERTGGTYSTLKVQPAELEDSGVYFCASSWGGGYEQYFGPGTRLTVT.